This paragraph reports one T cell receptor beta chain. The target antigen is unknown. Trimming removed 1 base at V and 6 bases at J, with 15 bases between. The germline V gene encodes CDR1 LGHDT and CDR2 YNNKEL (reference sequence). The CDR3 contains 15 residues. These data belong to a study of T cell responses to AZD1222 COVID-19 vaccine. At the level of the study: Pooled in the analysis were second doses at about 4 or about 12 weeks. The study, taken as a whole, reports: The CD4 TCRs associated with vaccination extended across spike and predominated at 160-218 and 743-854. Repertoire sampling was restricted to post-peak T cell response timepoints.

The table came from immunoSEQ multiplex PCR; TCRdb's copy has only in-frame clones and leaves some out. The data contain 90,000 to 150,000 clones, roughly 90% of them singletons. This specimen was peripheral blood, taken on day 0 of AZD1222 vaccination. This chain connects TRBV3-1 (or the pseudogene TRBV3-2) to TRBJ2-5, with TRBD1 as a possible D gene (6 bases). This sequence was found in an adult in good health. In DNA, the CDR3 is TGTGCCAGCAGCCAAGGAGACCGGGACACAAAGACCCAGTACTTC. Protein: CASSQGDRDTKTQYF.